This entry features one TCR beta chain sequence. Its antigen is as yet unknown. Each and every patient relapsed after autologous stem cell transplantation, and patients got differing brentuximab vedotin exposure. Thawed PBMCs yielded CD4+ T cells through magnetic negative selection. This sample is part of a study of PD-1 blockade in classical Hodgkin lymphoma. Germline V gene sequence: CDR1 GTSNPN, CDR2 SVGIG (reference sequence). The V and J ends lost 3 bases and 0 bases respectively, with 6 bases between them. This CDR3 is 13 amino acids long. Clones were sequenced by immunoSEQ multiplex PCR, and TCRdb holds only the in-frame ones, with some missing. In the table there are 30,000 or so clones, 80% to 95% of which are singletons. General observations from the study: Complete responders possessed baseline diversity comparable to newly diagnosed patients.

The sequencing used CD4+ T cells from blood, collected at baseline. The chain employs TRBV30 and TRBJ1-5; no clear D gene. This TCR came from a human donor with classical Hodgkin lymphoma. CDR3 sequence (DNA): TGTGCCTGGAGCCTAGATAGCAATCAGCCCCAGCATTTT. It specifies CAWSLDSNQPQHF.